This T cell receptor beta chain is drawn from a study of radiation and T cells in renal cell carcinoma. CDR3 length: 14 amino acids. The V end lost 0 bases, the J end lost 6 bases, and 12 bases lay between the germline ends. CDR1 GTSNPN and CDR2 SVGIG come from the germline V gene (reference sequence). Notes on the study in general: From baseline, blood top tumor clonotypes peaked at 2 weeks post-radiation. No pretreatment tumor biopsies were available for baseline clonotypes.

The time point denotes: blood 2 weeks post-SBRT. Indicated treatment: 15 Gy SBRT to primary tumor, nephrectomy 4 weeks later. After SBRT, blood was collected at 2 and 4 weeks, plus baseline. TCRdb's copy holds only in-frame clones and misses some; the assay was immunoSEQ multiplex PCR. The sample holds 160,000 or so clones, roughly 90% seen once. This clone was seen more than once but under ten times. What it binds is not known. The chain combines TRBV30 with TRBJ2-1; perhaps TRBD1 as D (5 bases). The receptor was isolated from a woman in her fifties or sixties with renal cell carcinoma. The sample was blood, taken from a patient whose treatment included radiotherapy and nephrectomy. The CDR3 coding sequence is TGTGCCTGGAGTGTGCTTGGAAGGGGCAATGAGCAGTTCTTC. Protein: CAWSVLGRGNEQFF.